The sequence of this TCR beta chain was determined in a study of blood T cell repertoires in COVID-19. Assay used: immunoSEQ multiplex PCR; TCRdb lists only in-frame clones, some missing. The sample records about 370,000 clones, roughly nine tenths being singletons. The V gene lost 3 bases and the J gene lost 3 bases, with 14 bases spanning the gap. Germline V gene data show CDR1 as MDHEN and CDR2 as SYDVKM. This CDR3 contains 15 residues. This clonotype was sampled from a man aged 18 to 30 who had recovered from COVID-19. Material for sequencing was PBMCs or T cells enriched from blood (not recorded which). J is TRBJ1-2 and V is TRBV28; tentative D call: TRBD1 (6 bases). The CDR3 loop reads CASSLYRAGDYGYTF. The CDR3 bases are TGTGCCAGCAGTTTGTACAGGGCCGGGGACTATGGCTACACCTTC.